This TCR beta chain was observed in a study of blood T cell repertoires in COVID-19. The wider study: In each case, the material was cDNA or gDNA derived from T cells, B-cell-depleted T cells, or PBMCs.

Grouping used clinical history reported by participants in a survey and questionnaire. CDR1 and CDR2 (germline): MNHEY, SMNVEV (reference sequence). V shed 5 bases and J 0 bases; nucleotides not matched to a gene: 9. This CDR3 is built from 16 residues. In the study's own analysis: The assay estimated nucleated cells by amplifying reference gene primers. TCRdb's table, derived via immunoSEQ multiplex PCR, lists solely in-frame clones and lacks some. D and trimming come from the DNA, and the V and J calls and clone size come from that table. The table shows almost 200,000 clones, with roughly 90% occurring only once. In its sample, this clone was seen once.

The receptor comes from a woman aged 18 to 35 who had recovered from COVID-19. The J gene is TRBJ1-2, the V gene TRBV27; 7 nucleotides match TRBD1. The source material was PBMCs or T cells enriched from blood (not recorded which). CDR3 DNA: TGTGCCAGCAGTGATCGCCGAGACAGGGCTAACTATGGCTACACCTTC. Amino acids: CASSDRRDRANYGYTF.